This T cell receptor (beta chain) is from a study of cytomegalovirus exposure and HLA in healthy donors. V was clipped by 3 bases and J by 1 base; unmatched bases: 1. CDR1 MGHRA and CDR2 YSYEKL come from the germline V gene. This CDR3 contains 14 residues. In the PCR, 60 Vbeta and 13 Jbeta primers were used. TCRdb keeps only in-frame clones here, not all; method: immunoSEQ multiplex PCR. The table has 150,000 to 200,000 clones, around 81% seen once. The clonotype was recovered from a woman aged 18-29 years in good health and CMV-seropositive. The sequenced material came from PBMCs. The J gene is TRBJ1-1, the V gene TRBV4-1; 8 nucleotides agree with TRBD1. The DNA of the CDR3 is TGCGCCAGCAGCCACGGACAGGGGAACACTGAAGCTTTCTTT. Translated, it gives CASSHGQGNTEAFF.